What follows is one TCR beta chain and its context. Generated by immunoSEQ multiplex PCR, the TCRdb table keeps only in-frame clones and is missing some. The table lists 71,000 or so clones, nearly 95% of them singletons. The CDR3 spans 14 residues. Germline CDR1 MNHNS, CDR2 SASEGT. Trimming left V 1 base short and J 0 bases short, with 4 bases between. The data belong to a study of cytomegalovirus exposure and HLA in healthy donors. Sequenced material: PBMCs. The chain couples TRBV6-1 to TRBJ2-1; no clear D gene. The clonotype originates from a woman in her late teens or twenties in good health and CMV-seronegative. CDR3: CASSEDSSYNEQFF. As DNA, the CDR3 is TGTGCCAGCAGTGAAGACAGCTCCTACAATGAGCAGTTCTTC.